This TCR beta chain was recorded in a study of post-analysis software for immune sequencing data. Study-wide background: Patients had relapsing-remitting, secondary progressive or progressive-relapsing multiple sclerosis; some lacked subtype.

Study-wide results and caveats: About five TRBV segments occurring more often in patients than controls included TRBV5-6, TRBV5-1 and TRBV20-1. Significantly lower normalized Chao1 diversity was found in patients with multiple sclerosis relative to controls.

This CDR3 comprises 17 residues. V gave up 3 bases and J gave up 1 base; unmatched junction bases: 6. Worth noting for this clonotype: No antigen is known for it.

Researchers reported that TCR beta cDNA libraries carried unique molecular identifiers. Out of about 0.9 to 11 million T cells, about 500,000 cDNA molecules were generated. TCRdb reprocessed the PCR reads via MiXCR and lists one record per CDR3 protein. The data hold hundreds of thousands of distinct CDR3 sequences, with approximately 53% observed a single time. The source of this sequence is a girl aged 10-17 years with multiple sclerosis. V usage is TRBV12-3 or TRBV12-4 and J usage is TRBJ2-3, with 11 bases aligning to TRBD2. The specimen sequenced was blood. The CDR3 nucleotides read TGTGCCAGCAGTTTCGGACTAGCGGGTCCTCGCACAGATACGCAGTATTTT. Translating it yields CASSFGLAGPRTDTQYF.